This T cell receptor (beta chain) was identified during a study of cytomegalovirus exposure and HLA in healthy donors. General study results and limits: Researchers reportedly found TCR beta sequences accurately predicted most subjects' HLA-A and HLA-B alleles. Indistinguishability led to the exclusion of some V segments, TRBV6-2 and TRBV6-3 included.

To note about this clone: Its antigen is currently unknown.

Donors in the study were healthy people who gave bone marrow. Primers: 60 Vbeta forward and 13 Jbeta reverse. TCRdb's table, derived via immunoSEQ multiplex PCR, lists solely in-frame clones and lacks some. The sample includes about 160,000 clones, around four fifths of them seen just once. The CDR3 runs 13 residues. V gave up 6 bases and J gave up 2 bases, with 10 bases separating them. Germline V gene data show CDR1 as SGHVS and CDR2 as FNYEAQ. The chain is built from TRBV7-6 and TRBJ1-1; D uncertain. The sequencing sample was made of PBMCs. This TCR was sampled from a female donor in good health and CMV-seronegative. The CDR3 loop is CASRSQVNTEAFF. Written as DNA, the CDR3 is TGTGCCAGCAGATCGCAGGTCAACACTGAAGCTTTCTTT.